The 8 T cell receptor beta chains given below trace back to one sample, sequenced in a study of blood T cells in healthy people across ages. Through a sample-barcoded 5' primer and a J-beta primer mix, a second PCR was run for roughly 7 to 11 cycles. TCRdb reanalysed the 5' RACE reads using MiXCR and keeps one entry per CDR3 protein. The table lists some 1.1 million distinct CDR3 sequences, 35% to 40% of them singletons, with 10% to 15% in the top ten. The sample taken for sequencing was blood. The receptors here all came from a man younger than 35 in good health.

A few counts support this clonotype. The chain is built from TRBV7-9 and TRBJ2-3, with D maybe TRBD2 (5 bases). Germline V CDR1 and CDR2: SEHNR, FQNEAQ (reference sequence). The CDR3 consists of 12 residues. Deletions cut 10 bases from V and 6 bases from J, with 14 bases between. In nucleotides, the CDR3 is TGTGCCAACTCGCTAGCACGCGATACGCAGTATTTT. Translation gives CANSLARDTQYF. Based on the CDR3 plus reference TRBV7-9 and TRBJ2-3, the full variable domain is DTGVSQNPRHKITKRGQNVTFRCDPISEHNRLYWYRQTLGQGPEFLTYFQNEAQLEKSRLLSDRFSAERPKGSFSTLEIQRTEQGDSAMYLCANSLARDTQYFGPGTRLTVL.

V and J are TRBV9 and TRBJ1-4; 8 bases map to TRBD1. CDR1 is SGDLS and CDR2 is YYNGEE in the germline V gene. V shed 6 bases and J 4 bases; nucleotides not matched to a gene: 8. The CDR3 is made up of 15 amino acids. CDR3 amino acids: CASTSGQVDNEKLFF. CDR3 bases: TGTGCCAGCACCTCGGGACAGGTGGATAATGAAAAACTGTTTTTT.

This sequence joins TRBV2 and TRBJ1-1, with TRBD1 matching over 7 bases. This CDR3 has 13 amino acids. Germline CDR1 and CDR2: SNHLY and FYNNEI. After removal of 7 bases from V and 5 bases from J, the junction contained 7 bases not matched to a gene. CDR3 in amino acids: CASTGGMGTEAFF. The DNA of the CDR3 is TGTGCCAGCACAGGGGGTATGGGTACTGAAGCTTTCTTT.

This clonotype occurred a few times. The gene calls are TRBV3-1 and TRBJ2-5, with D perhaps given as TRBD1 or TRBD2 (5 bases each). The tail of the sequence fits TRBJ2-7 better, so the J call may be wrong. Germline V gene sequence: CDR1 LGHDT, CDR2 YNNKEL (reference sequence). This CDR3 is 14 amino acids long. CDR3 sequence (DNA): TGTGCCAGCAGCCCCCGGGACCCTGATTGCGAGCAGTACTTC. Its protein product is CASSPRDPDCEQYF.

The gene calls are TRBV7-9 and TRBJ1-1, with D uncertain. Trimming shortened V by 5 bases and J by 1 base, and 14 bases separated the two germline ends. The CDR3 spans 15 residues. From germline, CDR1 is SEHNR and CDR2 FQNEAQ (reference sequence). This chain's CDR3 is CASSERSWGNTEAFF. The CDR3 DNA is TGTGCCAGCAGCGAGCGGTCTTGGGGGAACACTGAAGCTTTCTTT.

This clonotype has just one count. J is TRBJ1-1 and V is TRBV9; no definite D call. V lost 3 bases to trimming and J lost 1 base, with 13 bases between them. Per germline, CDR1 SGDLS and CDR2 YYNGEE. This CDR3 has 15 amino acids. CDR3 sequence: CASSGTDHPNTEAFF. The CDR3 bases are TGTGCCAGCAGCGGGACGGACCATCCGAACACTGAAGCTTTCTTT. Using reference TRBV9 and TRBJ1-1 for the parts outside the CDR3, the full variable domain is DSGVTQTPKHLITATGQRVTLRCSPRSGDLSVYWYQQSLDQGLQFLIQYYNGEERAKGNILERFSAQQFPDLHSELNLSSLELGDSALYFCASSGTDHPNTEAFFGQGTRLTVV.

The chain carries TRBV20-1 and TRBJ2-1, with 10 nucleotides matching TRBD2. The V and J ends lost 3 bases and 13 bases, in that order; junction bases with no gene match: 6. Germline V gives CDR1 DFQATT, CDR2 SNEGSKA (reference sequence). There are 12 residues in the CDR3. The CDR3 nucleotides are TGCAGTGCTAGTCTAGCGGGAGAGACCCAGTTCTTC. Its translation is CSASLAGETQFF.

This clonotype showed up just a few times. The J gene is TRBJ2-7, the V gene TRBV6-2 or TRBV6-3, with D hard to call. CDR1 MNHEY and CDR2 SVGEGT come from the germline V gene. CDR3 length equals 15 residues. V dropped 2 bases and J dropped 1 base, with 12 bases sitting between them. The CDR3 DNA reads TGTGCCAGCAGTTACACACCAACGTCATCCTACGAGCAGTACTTC. Its translation is CASSYTPTSSYEQYF.